This T cell receptor (beta chain) is from a study of long-term antiretroviral therapy in people with HIV. On the study more broadly: In the earliest collections, sampling predates the 2015 immediate-ART recommendation by about a decade. General study results and limits: HIV repertoires showed narrower CDR3 length ranges than controls. Therapy changes, viral resistance and ART adherence were not documented in the available data.

immunoSEQ v3.0 was run at survey level. Measured with immunoSEQ multiplex PCR; TCRdb has only the in-frame clones, and not every one. Of tens of thousands of clones listed, about 80% are singletons. The V end was cut by 1 base, the J end by 4 bases, with 2 bases between. The CDR3 spans 11 residues. Germline-derived CDR1 and CDR2 are SGHVS and FNYEAQ. All donors provided no fewer than one pre-ART and no fewer than two post-ART PBMC samples. As regards this clone: Its antigen is as yet unknown.

The V gene is TRBV7-6, the J gene TRBJ2-7; D not resolved. The sample consisted of unsorted PBMCs, taken 1.1 years before starting antiretroviral therapy. The receptor was derived from a woman aged 40 to 50 with HIV. CDR3 protein: CASSLDYEQYF. The DNA for the CDR3 is TGTGCCAGCAGCTTAGATTACGAGCAGTACTTC.